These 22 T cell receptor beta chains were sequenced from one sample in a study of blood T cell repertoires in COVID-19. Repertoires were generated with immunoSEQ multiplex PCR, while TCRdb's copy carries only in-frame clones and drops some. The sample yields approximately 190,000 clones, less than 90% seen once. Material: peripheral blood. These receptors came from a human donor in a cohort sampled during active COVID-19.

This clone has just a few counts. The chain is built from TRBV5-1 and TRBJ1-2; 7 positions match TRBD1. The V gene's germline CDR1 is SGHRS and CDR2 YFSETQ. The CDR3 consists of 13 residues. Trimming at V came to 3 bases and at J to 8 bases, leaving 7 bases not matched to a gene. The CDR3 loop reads CASSSDREEGYTF. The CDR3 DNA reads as TGCGCCAGCAGCTCTGACAGGGAAGAAGGCTACACCTTC.

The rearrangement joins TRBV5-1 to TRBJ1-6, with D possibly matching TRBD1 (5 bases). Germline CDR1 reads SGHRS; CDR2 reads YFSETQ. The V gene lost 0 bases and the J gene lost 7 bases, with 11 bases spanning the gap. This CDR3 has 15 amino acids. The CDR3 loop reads CASSLGSGLNSPLHF. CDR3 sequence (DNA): TGCGCCAGCAGCTTGGGGTCGGGACTCAATTCACCCCTCCACTTT.

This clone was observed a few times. This CDR3 is CATSRDRQFPGNTIYF. For the CDR3, the DNA is TGTGCCACCAGCAGAGATCGTCAGTTCCCTGGAAACACCATATATTTT. The chain carries TRBV15 and TRBJ1-3, with unresolved D. Germline V lookup: CDR1 LNHNV, CDR2 YYDKDF (reference sequence). The CDR3 has 16 amino acids. With 0 bases removed from V and 2 bases from J, the gap between germline ends came to 11 bases.

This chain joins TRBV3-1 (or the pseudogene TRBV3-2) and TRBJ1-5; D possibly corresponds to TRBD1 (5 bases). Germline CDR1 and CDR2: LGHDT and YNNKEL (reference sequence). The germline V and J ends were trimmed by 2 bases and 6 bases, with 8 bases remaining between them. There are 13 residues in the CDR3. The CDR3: CASSQTDSQPQHF. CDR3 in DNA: TGTGCCAGCAGCCAAACCGACAGTCAGCCCCAGCATTTT.

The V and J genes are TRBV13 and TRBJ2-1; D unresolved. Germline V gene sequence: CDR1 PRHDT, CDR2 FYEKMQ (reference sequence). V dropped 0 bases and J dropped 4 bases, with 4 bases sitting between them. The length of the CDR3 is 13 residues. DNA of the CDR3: TGTGCCAGCAGCTTAGGGGAGTACAATGAGCAGTTCTTC. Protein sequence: CASSLGEYNEQFF. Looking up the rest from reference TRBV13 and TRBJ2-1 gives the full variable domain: AAGVIQSPRHLIKEKRETATLKCYPIPRHDTVYWYQQGPGQDPQFLISFYEKMQSDKGSIPDRFSAQQFSDYHSELNMSSLELGDSALYFCASSLGEYNEQFFGPGTRLTVL.

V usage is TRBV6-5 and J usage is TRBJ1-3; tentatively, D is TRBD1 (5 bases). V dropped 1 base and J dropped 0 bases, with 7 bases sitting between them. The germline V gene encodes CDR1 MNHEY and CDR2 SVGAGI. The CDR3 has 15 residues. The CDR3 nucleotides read TGTGCCAGCAGTTACTTCCAGGGCTCTGGAAACACCATATATTTT. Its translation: CASSYFQGSGNTIYF.

CDR3 nucleotides: TGTGCCACCAGCCAATCGAGGGGCAATCAGCCCCAGCATTTT. As protein: CATSQSRGNQPQHF. The V call is TRBV15, the J call TRBJ1-5; D is unclear. In germline, CDR1 is LNHNV, CDR2 YYDKDF (reference sequence). Between the trimmed V and J ends, which lost 5 bases and 2 bases, there was a span of 10 bases. This CDR3 has 14 residues. Together with reference TRBV15 and TRBJ1-5, the CDR3 gives the full variable domain: DAMVIQNPRYQVTQFGKPVTLSCSQTLNHNVMYWYQQKSSQAPKLLFHYYDKDFNNEADTPDNFQSRRPNTSFCFLDIRSPGLGDTAMYLCATSQSRGNQPQHFGDGTRLSIL.

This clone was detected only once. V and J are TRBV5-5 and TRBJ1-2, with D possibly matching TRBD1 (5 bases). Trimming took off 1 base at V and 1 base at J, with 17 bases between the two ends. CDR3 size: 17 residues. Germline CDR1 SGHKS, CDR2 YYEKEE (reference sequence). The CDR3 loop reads CASSLSPAGHYNYGYTF. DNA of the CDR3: TGTGCCAGCAGCTTGAGTCCGGCAGGGCATTATAACTATGGCTACACCTTC.

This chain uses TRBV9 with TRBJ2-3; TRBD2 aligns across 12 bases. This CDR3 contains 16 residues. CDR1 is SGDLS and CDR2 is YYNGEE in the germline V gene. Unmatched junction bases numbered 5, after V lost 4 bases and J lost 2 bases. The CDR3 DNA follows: TGTGCCAGCAGCCCCCGGACTAGCGGGACCACAGATACGCAGTATTTT. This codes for CASSPRTSGTTDTQYF.

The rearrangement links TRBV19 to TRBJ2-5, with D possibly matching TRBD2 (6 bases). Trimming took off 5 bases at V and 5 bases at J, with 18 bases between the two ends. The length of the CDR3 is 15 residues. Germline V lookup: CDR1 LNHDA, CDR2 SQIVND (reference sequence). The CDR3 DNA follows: TGTGCCAGTAGTGCGCGGGACTTTCAAGGGGAGACCCAGTACTTC. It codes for CASSARDFQGETQYF.

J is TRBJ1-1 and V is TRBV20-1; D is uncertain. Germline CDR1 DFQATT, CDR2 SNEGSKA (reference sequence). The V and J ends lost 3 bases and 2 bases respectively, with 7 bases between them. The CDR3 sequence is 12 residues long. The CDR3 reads CSASSTNTEAFF. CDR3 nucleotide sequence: TGCAGTGCTAGTTCAACAAACACTGAAGCTTTCTTT.

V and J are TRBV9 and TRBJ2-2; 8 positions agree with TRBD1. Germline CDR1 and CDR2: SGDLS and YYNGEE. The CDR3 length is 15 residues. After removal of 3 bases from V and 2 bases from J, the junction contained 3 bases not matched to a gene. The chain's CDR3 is CASSGTGFNTGELFF. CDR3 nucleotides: TGTGCCAGCAGCGGGACAGGGTTCAACACCGGGGAGCTGTTTTTT. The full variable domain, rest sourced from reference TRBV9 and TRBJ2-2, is DSGVTQTPKHLITATGQRVTLRCSPRSGDLSVYWYQQSLDQGLQFLIQYYNGEERAKGNILERFSAQQFPDLHSELNLSSLELGDSALYFCASSGTGFNTGELFFGEGSRLTVL.

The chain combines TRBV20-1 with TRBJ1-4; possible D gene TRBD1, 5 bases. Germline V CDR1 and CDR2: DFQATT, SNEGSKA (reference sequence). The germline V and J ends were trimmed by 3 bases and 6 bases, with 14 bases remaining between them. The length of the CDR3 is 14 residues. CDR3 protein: CSASSNLGDEKLFF. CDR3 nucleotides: TGCAGTGCTAGTTCAAACCTAGGGGATGAAAAACTGTTTTTT.

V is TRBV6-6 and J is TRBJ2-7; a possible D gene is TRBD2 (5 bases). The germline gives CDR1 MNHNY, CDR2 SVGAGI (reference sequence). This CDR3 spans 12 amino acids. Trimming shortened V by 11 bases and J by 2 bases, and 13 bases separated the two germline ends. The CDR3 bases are TGTGCCGGAGGACGTAGCCCCTACGAGCAGTACTTC. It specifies CAGGRSPYEQYF.

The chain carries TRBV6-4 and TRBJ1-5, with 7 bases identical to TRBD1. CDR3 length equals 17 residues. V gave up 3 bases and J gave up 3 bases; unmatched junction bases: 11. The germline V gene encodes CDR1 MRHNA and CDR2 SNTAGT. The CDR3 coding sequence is TGTGCCAGCAGTGAACTTTCAAGAGACAGGGTCAATCAGCCCCAGCATTTT. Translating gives CASSELSRDRVNQPQHF.

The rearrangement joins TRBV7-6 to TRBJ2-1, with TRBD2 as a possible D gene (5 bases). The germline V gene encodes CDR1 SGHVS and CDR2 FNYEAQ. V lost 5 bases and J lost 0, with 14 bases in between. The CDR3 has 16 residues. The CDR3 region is CASSPLPRDSYNEQFF. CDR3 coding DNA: TGTGCCAGCAGCCCACTCCCGAGGGACTCCTACAATGAGCAGTTCTTC.

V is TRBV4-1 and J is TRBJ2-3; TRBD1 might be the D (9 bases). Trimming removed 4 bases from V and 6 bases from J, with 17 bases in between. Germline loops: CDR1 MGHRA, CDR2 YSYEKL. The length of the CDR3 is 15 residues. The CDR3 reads CASSRTGGGGDTQYF. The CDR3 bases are TGCGCCAGCAGCCGTACAGGGGGCGGGGGGGATACGCAGTATTTT.

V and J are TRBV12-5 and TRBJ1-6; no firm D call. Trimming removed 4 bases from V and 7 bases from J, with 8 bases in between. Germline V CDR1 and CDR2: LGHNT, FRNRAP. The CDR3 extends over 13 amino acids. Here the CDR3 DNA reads TGTGCTAGTGGTTGGCCCCAGAATTCACCCCTCCACTTT. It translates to CASGWPQNSPLHF. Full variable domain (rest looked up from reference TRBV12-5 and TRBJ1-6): DARVTQTPRHKVTEMGQEVTMRCQPILGHNTVFWYRQTMMQGLELLAYFRNRAPLDDSGMPKDRFSAEMPDATLATLKIQPSEPRDSAVYFCASGWPQNSPLHFGNGTRLTVT.

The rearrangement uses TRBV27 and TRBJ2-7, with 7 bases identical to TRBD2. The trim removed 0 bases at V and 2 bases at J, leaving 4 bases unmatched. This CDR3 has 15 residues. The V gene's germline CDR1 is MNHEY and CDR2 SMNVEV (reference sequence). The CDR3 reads CASSLSGGKTYEQYF. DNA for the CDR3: TGTGCCAGCAGTTTATCGGGGGGGAAGACCTACGAGCAGTACTTC.

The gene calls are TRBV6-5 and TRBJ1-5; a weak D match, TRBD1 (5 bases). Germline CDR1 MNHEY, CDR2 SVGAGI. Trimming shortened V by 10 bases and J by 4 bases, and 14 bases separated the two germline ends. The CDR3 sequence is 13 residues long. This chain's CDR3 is CATRGGGNQPQHF. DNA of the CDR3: TGTGCCACACGGGGCGGGGGGAATCAGCCCCAGCATTTT.

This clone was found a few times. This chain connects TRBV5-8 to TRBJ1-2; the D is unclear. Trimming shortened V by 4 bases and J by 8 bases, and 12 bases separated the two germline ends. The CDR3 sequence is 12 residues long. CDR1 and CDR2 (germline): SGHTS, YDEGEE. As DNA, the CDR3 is TGTGCCAGCAGCCTATCGAATTTCGGCTACACCTTC. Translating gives CASSLSNFGYTF.

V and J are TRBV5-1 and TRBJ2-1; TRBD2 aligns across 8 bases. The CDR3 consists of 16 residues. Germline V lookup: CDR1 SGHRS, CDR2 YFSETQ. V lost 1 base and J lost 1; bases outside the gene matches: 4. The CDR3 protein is CASSLRGTRSYNEQFF. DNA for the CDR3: TGCGCCAGCAGCTTGAGGGGGACTAGATCCTACAATGAGCAGTTCTTC.